The T cell receptor beta chain described here comes from a study of CD8 T cells in ankylosing spondylitis. General observations from the study: In ankylosing spondylitis patients, matched synovial fluid reportedly showed significant enrichment of disease-linked clones. Blood from ankylosing spondylitis patients appeared to carry a characteristic eight-variant TCR beta motif. Clones linked with disease were CD8+ and fairly uncommon in the peripheral blood.

Library preparation for TCR beta used quantitative 5'-RACE with molecular barcodes. TCRdb reprocessed the 5' RACE reads via MiXCR and lists one record per CDR3 protein. The data show about 440,000 distinct CDR3 sequences, with approximately 17% seen just once and just over 1% held by the top ten. Concerning this clonotype: Its antigen is unknown.

The ends were cut back, 5 bases at V and 3 bases at J, with 10 bases in the middle. CDR3 length equals 13 residues. Germline CDR1 is SGHTA and CDR2 is FQGTGA. Sequencing input: blood, either unsorted or a sorted T cell fraction (not recorded which). This rearrangement joins TRBV7-3 to TRBJ1-1, with unresolved D. This sequence was found in a male donor with ankylosing spondylitis. The CDR3 sequence is CASSPSRDTEAFF. As DNA, the CDR3 is TGTGCCAGCAGCCCCTCTAGGGACACTGAAGCTTTCTTT.